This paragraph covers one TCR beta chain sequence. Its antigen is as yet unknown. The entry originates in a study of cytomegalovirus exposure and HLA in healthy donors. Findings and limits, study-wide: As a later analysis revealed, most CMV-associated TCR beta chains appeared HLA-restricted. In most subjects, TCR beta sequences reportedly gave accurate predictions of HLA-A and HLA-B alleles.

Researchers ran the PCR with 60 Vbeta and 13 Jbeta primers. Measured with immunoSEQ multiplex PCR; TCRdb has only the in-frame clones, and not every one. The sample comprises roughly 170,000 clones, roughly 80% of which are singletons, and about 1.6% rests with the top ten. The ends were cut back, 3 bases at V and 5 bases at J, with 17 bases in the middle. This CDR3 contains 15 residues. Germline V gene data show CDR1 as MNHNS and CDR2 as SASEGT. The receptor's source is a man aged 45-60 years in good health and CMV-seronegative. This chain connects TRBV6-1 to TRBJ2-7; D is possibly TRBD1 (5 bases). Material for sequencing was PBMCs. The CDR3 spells CASSDVQGRRDEQYF. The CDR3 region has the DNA TGTGCCAGCAGTGACGTGCAGGGTAGAAGGGACGAGCAGTACTTC.